The rows below give T cell receptor beta chains drawn from one sample of a study of T-cell memory formation after mild COVID-19. TCRdb reprocessed the 5' RACE reads with MiXCR, giving one entry per CDR3 protein. The repertoire has approximately 350,000 distinct CDR3 sequences, 25% to 30% of them found once; the top ten carry approximately 13%. Source material: PBMCs or a T cell subset sorted from them (not recorded which). The receptors derive from an adult woman who had mild COVID-19 (a few samples of this study predate the infection). Cell type and time point are not known. The CDR3 runs from the conserved cysteine through the conserved F or W. The D gene is left open where the match is weak. Some rows mark clone size as missing; the rest say once, few, many or name a class of expanded clone.

clone_size	d_call	v_call	j_call	cdr3_aa	cdr3_nt
-	TRBD2	TRBV7-2	TRBJ2-3	CASSYPSGSTDTQYF	TGTGCCAGCAGCTACCCTAGCGGGAGCACAGATACGCAGTATTTT
few	TRBD1	TRBV4-1	TRBJ2-1	CASSRQGVGDNEQFF	TGCGCCAGCAGCCGGCAGGGGGTCGGTGACAATGAGCAGTTCTTC
few	-	TRBV2	TRBJ1-2	CASKSTGGGGYTF	TGTGCCAGCAAATCGACAGGAGGAGGGGGCTACACCTTC
-	-	TRBV29-1	TRBJ2-5	CSAPGHQDQETQYF	TGCAGCGCTCCGGGACACCAAGACCAAGAGACCCAGTACTTC
few	-	TRBV4-3	TRBJ2-3	CASSQGLADTQYF	TGCGCCAGCAGCCAAGGTCTAGCAGATACGCAGTATTTT
-	-	TRBV5-1	TRBJ1-4	CASSLAGREKLFF	TGCGCCAGCAGCTTGGCGGGCAGGGAAAAACTGTTTTTT
few	-	TRBV5-1	TRBJ1-5	CASSLDDNQPQHF	TGCGCCAGCAGCTTGGATGACAATCAGCCCCAGCATTTT
-	-	TRBV7-9	TRBJ1-2	CASSPPTASGDYGYTF	TGTGCCAGCAGCCCTCCGACAGCCTCGGGTGACTATGGCTACACCTTC
many	-	TRBV5-1	TRBJ2-7	CASSLATSRSSYEQYF	TGCGCCAGCAGCTTGGCTACTAGCAGGAGCTCCTACGAGCAGTACTTC
few	-	TRBV29-1	TRBJ2-7	CSVRTGSGEQYF	TGCAGCGTTCGCACAGGGTCGGGCGAGCAGTACTTC
few	TRBD2	TRBV7-3	TRBJ2-1	CASSLTSGRAAEQFF	TGTGCCAGCAGCTTAACTAGCGGGAGGGCTGCTGAGCAGTTCTTC
many	-	TRBV5-1	TRBJ2-3	CASSVGHAGTDTQYF	TGCGCCAGCAGCGTAGGACACGCAGGCACAGATACGCAGTATTTT
-	-	TRBV24-1	TRBJ2-5	CATSRSDQETQYF	TGTGCCACCAGTAGGTCGGATCAAGAGACCCAGTACTTC
few	-	TRBV7-9	TRBJ2-7	CASSPPGIDEQYF	TGTGCCAGCAGCCCCCCCGGAATCGACGAGCAGTACTTC
-	TRBD1	TRBV5-1	TRBJ1-1	CASSLEIRDRGALVTEAFF	TGCGCCAGCAGCTTGGAAATCCGGGACAGGGGGGCGCTGGTCACTGAAGCTTTCTTT
few	-	TRBV15	TRBJ2-5	CATSDNREVVQETQYF	TGTGCCACCAGCGATAACAGGGAAGTCGTCCAAGAGACCCAGTACTTC
-	TRBD1	TRBV6-5	TRBJ2-2	CASSYSGTGSTGELFF	TGTGCCAGCAGTTACTCCGGGACAGGGAGTACCGGGGAGCTGTTTTTT
-	TRBD2	TRBV5-1	TRBJ2-7	CASSLGSSGGYEQYF	TGCGCCAGCAGCTTGGGGTCTAGCGGGGGCTACGAGCAGTACTTC
many	-	TRBV5-1	TRBJ1-4	CASSLGRQGRGVNEKLFF	TGCGCCAGCAGCTTGGGGCGCCAGGGGAGAGGCGTTAATGAAAAACTGTTTTTT
few	-	TRBV4-2	TRBJ2-2	CATSLSGDGELFF	TGTGCCACATCTCTCAGCGGAGACGGGGAGCTGTTTTTT
many	TRBD2	TRBV20-1	TRBJ2-7	CSAYRGGYSYEQYF	TGCAGTGCTTATCGGGGGGGGTACTCCTACGAGCAGTACTTC
-	-	TRBV6-2/TRBV6-3	TRBJ2-2	CASSLDRNTNTGELFF	TGTGCCAGCAGCCTCGACCGAAATACGAACACCGGGGAGCTGTTTTTT
few	-	TRBV12-3/TRBV12-4	TRBJ1-6	CASAQGGYNSPLHF	TGTGCCAGCGCACAGGGAGGGTATAATTCACCCCTCCACTTT
-	TRBD1	TRBV3-1	TRBJ2-3	CASSQDLGTGPYF	TGTGCCAGCAGCCAAGATCTTGGGACAGGCCCGTATTTT
-	-	TRBV19	TRBJ1-1	CASLRGWSGTEAFF	TGTGCCAGTCTTAGGGGGTGGAGCGGCACTGAAGCTTTCTTT
few	-	TRBV19	TRBJ1-2	CASSISRQDYGYTF	TGTGCCAGTAGTATCTCACGGCAGGACTATGGCTACACCTTC
-	TRBD1	TRBV29-1	TRBJ2-7	CSVLPGQGNYEQYF	TGCAGCGTTCTACCGGGACAGGGGAACTACGAGCAGTACTTC
-	TRBD2	TRBV19	TRBJ2-5	CASSTNLFGAGSETQYF	TGTGCCAGTAGTACGAACCTCTTCGGAGCGGGGTCTGAGACCCAGTACTTC
-	-	TRBV18	TRBJ1-1	CASSPLLNQNTEAFF	TGTGCCAGCTCACCACTTCTGAACCAGAACACTGAAGCTTTCTTT
many	TRBD1	TRBV12-3/TRBV12-4	TRBJ2-1	CASSPVGTGAYNEQFF	TGTGCCAGCAGTCCCGTAGGGACAGGGGCTTACAATGAGCAGTTCTTC
few	-	TRBV15	TRBJ2-7	CATSRGGHAGEEQYF	TGTGCCACCAGCAGAGGGGGGCACGCTGGGGAGGAGCAGTACTTC
few	-	TRBV3-1	TRBJ2-2	CASSRIIGTPNTGELFF	TGTGCCAGCAGCCGAATCATCGGGACTCCGAACACCGGGGAGCTGTTTTTT
many	-	TRBV3-1	TRBJ2-1	CASSQGRAKEFF	TGTGCCAGCAGCCAAGGCAGGGCCAAGGAGTTCTTC
-	-	TRBV6-4	TRBJ2-1	CASSDYVGNQFF	TGTGCCAGCAGTGACTACGTCGGGAATCAGTTCTTC
-	-	TRBV7-2	TRBJ2-5	CASSLDGAREETQYF	TGTGCCAGCAGCTTAGACGGGGCTAGAGAGGAGACCCAGTACTTC
few	-	TRBV7-2	TRBJ2-5	CASTPTRWTTYQETQYF	TGTGCCAGCACCCCGACCCGATGGACAACATACCAAGAGACCCAGTACTTC
few	TRBD1	TRBV4-1	TRBJ2-7	CASSQPGTGVYEQYF	TGCGCCAGCAGCCAACCCGGGACAGGGGTGTATGAGCAGTACTTC
-	-	TRBV12-3/TRBV12-4	TRBJ2-3	CASNDRANTDTQYF	TGTGCCAGCAATGACCGGGCCAACACAGATACGCAGTATTTT
-	-	TRBV20-1	TRBJ2-3	CSATPFTDTQYF	TGCAGTGCTACCCCCTTCACAGATACGCAGTATTTT
few	TRBD1	TRBV12-3/TRBV12-4	TRBJ2-5	CASSLTDRDQETQYF	TGTGCCAGCAGTTTAACGGACAGGGACCAAGAGACCCAGTACTTC
-	TRBD1	TRBV6-2/TRBV6-3	TRBJ2-2	CASGPQVHRGNTGELFF	TGTGCCAGCGGCCCTCAAGTGCACAGGGGGAACACCGGGGAGCTGTTTTTT